This T cell receptor (beta chain) was sequenced in a study of T cell repertoires in cytomegalovirus infection. About the research overall: It can be stated that public TCR beta signatures indicated CMV infection as well as a matching HLA type.

In its sample, this clonotype was seen many times. TCRdb analysed the reads with MiXCR anew, one entry per CDR3 protein. The sample has roughly 600,000 distinct CDR3 sequences; 24% are singletons. Germline V gene lookup returns CDR1 SGHTA and CDR2 FQGNSA. Trimming took 3 bases from V and 2 from J; bases not matched to a gene: 1. This CDR3 region has 14 residues. The TCR comes from a human donor in good health (CMV status not recorded). Some clones in this sample may be carry-over from other donors' samples. The sequencing input was CD8+ T cells from PBMCs. This chain links TRBV7-2 with TRBJ2-5, with TRBD1 identical over 9 bases. This CDR3 is CASSFGQGQETQYF. For the CDR3, the DNA is TGTGCCAGCAGCTTCGGACAGGGGCAAGAGACCCAGTACTTC.